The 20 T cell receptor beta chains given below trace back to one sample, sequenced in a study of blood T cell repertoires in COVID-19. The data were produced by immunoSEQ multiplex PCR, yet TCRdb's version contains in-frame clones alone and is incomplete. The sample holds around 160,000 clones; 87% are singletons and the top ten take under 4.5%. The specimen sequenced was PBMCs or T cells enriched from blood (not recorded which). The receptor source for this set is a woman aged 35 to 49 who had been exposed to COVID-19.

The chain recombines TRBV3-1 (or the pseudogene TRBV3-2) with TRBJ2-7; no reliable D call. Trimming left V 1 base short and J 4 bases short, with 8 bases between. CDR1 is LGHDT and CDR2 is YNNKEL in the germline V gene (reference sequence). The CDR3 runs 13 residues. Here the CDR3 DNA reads TGTGCCAGCAGCCAAGTGTCCGGGTACGAGCAGTACTTC. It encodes CASSQVSGYEQYF.

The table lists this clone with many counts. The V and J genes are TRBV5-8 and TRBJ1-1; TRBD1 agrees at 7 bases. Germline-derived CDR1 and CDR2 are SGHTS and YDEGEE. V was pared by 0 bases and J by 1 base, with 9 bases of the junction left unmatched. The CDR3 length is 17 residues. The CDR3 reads CASSLDRATGTNTEAFF. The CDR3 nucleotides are TGTGCCAGCAGCTTGGACAGGGCGACAGGGACGAACACTGAAGCTTTCTTT.

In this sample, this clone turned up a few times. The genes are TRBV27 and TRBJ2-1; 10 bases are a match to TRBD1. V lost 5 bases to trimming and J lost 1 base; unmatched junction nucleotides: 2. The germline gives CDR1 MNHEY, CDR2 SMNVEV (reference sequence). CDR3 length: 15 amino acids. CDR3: CASSGGQGSYNEQFF. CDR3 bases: TGTGCCAGCAGTGGGGGACAGGGGTCCTACAATGAGCAGTTCTTC.

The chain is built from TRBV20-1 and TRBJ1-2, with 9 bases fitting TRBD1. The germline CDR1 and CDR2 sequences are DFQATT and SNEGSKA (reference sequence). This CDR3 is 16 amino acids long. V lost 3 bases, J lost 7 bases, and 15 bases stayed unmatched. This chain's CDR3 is CSASRTGEITKGGYTF. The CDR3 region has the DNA TGCAGTGCTAGTCGGACAGGGGAAATCACTAAGGGTGGCTACACCTTC.

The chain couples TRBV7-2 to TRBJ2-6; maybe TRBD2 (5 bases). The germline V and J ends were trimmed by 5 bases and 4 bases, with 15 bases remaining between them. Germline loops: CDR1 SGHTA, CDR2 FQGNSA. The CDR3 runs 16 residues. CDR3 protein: CASSPRRRSGANVLTF. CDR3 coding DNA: TGTGCCAGCAGCCCACGGAGGAGGTCCGGGGCCAACGTCCTGACTTTC. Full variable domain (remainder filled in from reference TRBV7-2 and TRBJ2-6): GAGVSQSPSNKVTEKGKDVELRCDPISGHTALYWYRQSLGQGLEFLIYFQGNSAPDKSGLPSDRFSAERTGGSVSTLTIQRTQQEDSAVYLCASSPRRRSGANVLTFGAGSRLTVL.

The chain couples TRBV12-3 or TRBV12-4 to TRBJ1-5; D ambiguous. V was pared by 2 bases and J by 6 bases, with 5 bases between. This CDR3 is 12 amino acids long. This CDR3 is CASSLTSQPQHF. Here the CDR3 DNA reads TGTGCCAGCAGTTTAACAAGTCAGCCCCAGCATTTT.

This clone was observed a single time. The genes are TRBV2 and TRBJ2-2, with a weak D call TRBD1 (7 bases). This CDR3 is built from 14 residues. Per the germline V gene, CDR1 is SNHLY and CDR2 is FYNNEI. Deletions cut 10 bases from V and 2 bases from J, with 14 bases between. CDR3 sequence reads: CATQGGANTGELFF. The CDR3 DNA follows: TGTGCCACCCAGGGGGGCGCCAACACCGGGGAGCTGTTTTTT.

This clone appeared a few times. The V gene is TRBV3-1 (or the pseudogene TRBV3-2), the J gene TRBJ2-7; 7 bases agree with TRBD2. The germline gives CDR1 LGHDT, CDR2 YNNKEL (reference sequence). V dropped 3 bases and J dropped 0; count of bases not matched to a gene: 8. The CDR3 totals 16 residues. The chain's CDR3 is CASSQFERGYSYEQYF. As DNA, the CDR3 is TGTGCCAGCAGCCAGTTTGAGCGGGGATACTCCTACGAGCAGTACTTC.

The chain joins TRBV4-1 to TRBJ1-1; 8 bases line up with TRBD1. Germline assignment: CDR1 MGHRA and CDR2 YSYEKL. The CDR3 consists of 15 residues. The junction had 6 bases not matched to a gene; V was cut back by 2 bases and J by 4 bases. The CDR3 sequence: CASSQQTGGGTEAFF. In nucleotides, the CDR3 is TGCGCCAGCAGCCAACAAACAGGGGGAGGCACTGAAGCTTTCTTT.

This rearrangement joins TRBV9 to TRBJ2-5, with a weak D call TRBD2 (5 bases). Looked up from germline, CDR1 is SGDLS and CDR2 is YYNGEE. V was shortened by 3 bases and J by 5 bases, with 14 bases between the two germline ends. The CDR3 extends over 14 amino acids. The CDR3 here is CASSERRAGETQYF. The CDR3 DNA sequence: TGTGCCAGCAGCGAGAGGCGGGCGGGCGAGACCCAGTACTTC.

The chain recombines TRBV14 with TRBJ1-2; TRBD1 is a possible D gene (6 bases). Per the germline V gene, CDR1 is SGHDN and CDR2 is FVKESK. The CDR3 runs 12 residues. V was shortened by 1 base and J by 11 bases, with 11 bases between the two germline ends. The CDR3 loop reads CASSQGQAGYTF. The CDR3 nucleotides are TGTGCCAGCAGCCAAGGACAGGCGGGTTACACCTTC. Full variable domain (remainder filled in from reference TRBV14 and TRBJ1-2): EAGVTQFPSHSVIEKGQTVTLRCDPISGHDNLYWYRRVMGKEIKFLLHFVKESKQDESGMPNNRFLAERTGGTYSTLKVQPAELEDSGVYFCASSQGQAGYTFGSGTRLTVV.

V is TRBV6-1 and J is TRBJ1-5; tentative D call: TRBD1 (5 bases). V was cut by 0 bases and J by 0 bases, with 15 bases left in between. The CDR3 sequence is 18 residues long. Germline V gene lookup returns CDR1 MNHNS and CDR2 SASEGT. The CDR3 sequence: CASSEAYMQGISNQPQHF. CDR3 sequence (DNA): TGTGCCAGCAGTGAAGCGTATATGCAGGGTATTAGCAATCAGCCCCAGCATTTT.

This CDR3 reads CASSLRAGPLVKQYF. The CDR3 DNA follows: TGTGCCAGCAGTCTAAGAGCGGGCCCGTTAGTTAAGCAGTACTTC. This chain joins TRBV27 and TRBJ2-7, with D tentatively TRBD2 (6 bases). Looked up from germline, CDR1 is MNHEY and CDR2 is SMNVEV (reference sequence). The germline V and J ends were trimmed by 5 bases and 8 bases, with 22 bases remaining between them. There are 15 residues in the CDR3.

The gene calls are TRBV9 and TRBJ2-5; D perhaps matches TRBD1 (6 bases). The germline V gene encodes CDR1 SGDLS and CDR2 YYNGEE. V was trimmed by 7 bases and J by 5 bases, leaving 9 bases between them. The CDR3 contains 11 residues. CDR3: CASGGEETQYF. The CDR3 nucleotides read TGTGCCAGCGGGGGCGAGGAGACCCAGTACTTC.

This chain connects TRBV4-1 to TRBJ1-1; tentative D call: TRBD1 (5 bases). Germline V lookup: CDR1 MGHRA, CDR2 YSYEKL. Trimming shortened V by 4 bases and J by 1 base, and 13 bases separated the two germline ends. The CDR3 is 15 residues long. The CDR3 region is CASSPGLPGNTEAFF. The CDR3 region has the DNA TGCGCCAGCAGCCCGGGACTCCCTGGGAACACTGAAGCTTTCTTT.

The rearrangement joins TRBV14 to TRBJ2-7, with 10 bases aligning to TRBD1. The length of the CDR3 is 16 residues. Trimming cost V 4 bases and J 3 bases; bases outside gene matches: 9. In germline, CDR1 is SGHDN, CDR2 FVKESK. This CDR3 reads CASSLPGGQGYYEQYF. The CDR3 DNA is TGTGCCAGCAGCCTACCGGGGGGACAGGGGTACTACGAGCAGTACTTC.

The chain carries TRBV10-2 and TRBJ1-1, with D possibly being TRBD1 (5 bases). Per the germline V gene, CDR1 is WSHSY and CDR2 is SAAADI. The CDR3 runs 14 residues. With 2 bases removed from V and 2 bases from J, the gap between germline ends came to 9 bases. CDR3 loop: CASSELGGNTEAFF. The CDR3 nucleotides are TGCGCCAGCAGTGAGCTCGGGGGTAACACTGAAGCTTTCTTT.

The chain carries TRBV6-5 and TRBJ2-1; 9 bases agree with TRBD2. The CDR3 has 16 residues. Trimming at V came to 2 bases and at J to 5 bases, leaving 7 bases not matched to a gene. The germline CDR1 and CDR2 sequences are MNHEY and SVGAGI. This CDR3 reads CASSYPTPSGNNEQFF. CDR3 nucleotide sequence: TGTGCCAGCAGTTACCCGACGCCTAGCGGGAACAATGAGCAGTTCTTC.

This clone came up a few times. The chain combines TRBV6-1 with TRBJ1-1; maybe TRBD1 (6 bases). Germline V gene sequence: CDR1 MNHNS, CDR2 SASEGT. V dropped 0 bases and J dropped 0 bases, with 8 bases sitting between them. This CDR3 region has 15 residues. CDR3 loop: CASSEATGLNTEAFF. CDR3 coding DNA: TGTGCCAGCAGTGAAGCAACAGGGTTGAACACTGAAGCTTTCTTT.

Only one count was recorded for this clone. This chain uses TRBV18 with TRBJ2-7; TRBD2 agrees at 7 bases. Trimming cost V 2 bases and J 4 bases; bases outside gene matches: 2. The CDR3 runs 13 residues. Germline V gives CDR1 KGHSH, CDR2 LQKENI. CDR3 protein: CASSPGGGYEQYF. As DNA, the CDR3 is TGTGCCAGCTCACCAGGGGGGGGTTACGAGCAGTACTTC.